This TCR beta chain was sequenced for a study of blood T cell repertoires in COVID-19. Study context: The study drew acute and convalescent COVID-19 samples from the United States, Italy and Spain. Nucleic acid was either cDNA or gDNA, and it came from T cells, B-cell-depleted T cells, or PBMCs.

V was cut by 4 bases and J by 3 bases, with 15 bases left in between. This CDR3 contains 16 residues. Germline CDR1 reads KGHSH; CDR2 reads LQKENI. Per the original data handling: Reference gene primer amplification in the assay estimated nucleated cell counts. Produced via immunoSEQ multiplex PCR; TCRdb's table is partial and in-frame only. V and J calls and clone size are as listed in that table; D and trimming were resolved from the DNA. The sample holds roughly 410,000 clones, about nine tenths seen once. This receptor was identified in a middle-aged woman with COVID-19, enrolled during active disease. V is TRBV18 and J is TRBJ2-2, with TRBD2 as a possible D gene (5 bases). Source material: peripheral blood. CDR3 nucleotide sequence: TGTGCCAGCTCACGGAAACCTGGACTGTACACCGGGGAGCTGTTTTTT. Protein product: CASSRKPGLYTGELFF. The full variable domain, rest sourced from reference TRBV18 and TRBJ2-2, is NAGVMQNPRHLVRRRGQEARLRCSPMKGHSHVYWYRQLPEEGLKFMVYLQKENIIDESGMPKERFSAEFPKEGPSILRIQQVVRGDSAAYFCASSRKPGLYTGELFFGEGSRLTVL.